This T cell receptor (beta chain) was profiled in a study of vaccination and CD4 T cells after COVID-19. About the study: Samples after vaccination came a median around 70 days past dose two, ranging 14 to 241. From HCoV-229E, HCoV-OC43, HCoV-NL63 and SARS-CoV-2, overlapping spike peptides were used to stimulate the cells.

Oncomine TCR Beta short-read sequencing was applied to DNA from cultured CD4+ T cells. TCRdb processed the PCR reads anew with MiXCR; each CDR3 protein has one entry. The sample has almost 15,000 distinct CDR3 sequences; around a fifth are singletons. About this clonotype itself: Its antigen is still unknown.

Findings and caveats of the study: Convalescent patients displayed a median 86.3% of reactive clones emerging only post-vaccination.

V lost 3 bases and J 1 base, leaving 9 bases between the germline ends. Germline values: CDR1 SGHDT, CDR2 YYEEEE. The CDR3 is made up of 14 amino acids. Treatment denoted: roughly ten-day PBMC culture with coronavirus spike peptide pools or control peptides (ViraFEST assay). The sample consisted of CD4+ T cells from blood, cultured in vitro, taken before SARS-CoV-2 vaccination. This sequence was found in a human donor who received a COVID-19 vaccine. V gene TRBV5-6 combines with J gene TRBJ2-3; weak D call: TRBD1 (6 bases). CDR3 sequence reads: CASSSWTGTDTQYF. The CDR3 DNA reads TGTGCCAGCAGCTCATGGACAGGCACAGATACGCAGTATTTT. The full variable domain, with the rest looked up from reference TRBV5-6 and TRBJ2-3, is DAGVTQSPTHLIKTRGQQVTLRCSPKSGHDTVSWYQQALGQGPQFIFQYYEEEERQRGNFPDRFSGHQFPNYSSELNVNALLLGDSALYLCASSSWTGTDTQYFGPGTRLTVL.